Reported below is one TCR beta chain. This sample is drawn from a study of shared clonotypes between healthy human individuals. Trimming left V 0 bases short and J 5 bases short, with 13 bases between. The CDR3 sequence is 15 residues long. CDR1 is SGHDN and CDR2 is FVKESK in the germline V gene. Some clones are missing from TCRdb's copy, which holds only in-frame ones; the method was immunoSEQ multiplex PCR. The sample yields approximately 2.4 million clones, approximately 95% seen once. The chain is built from TRBV14 and TRBJ1-1; D is unresolved. Input material: naive CD4+ T cells sorted from blood. The subset was: CD45RA+ positively selected. The source is a man aged 18 to 30 in good health. CDR3 sequence (DNA): TGTGCCAGCAGCCAAGATTTAGTGGGTACAACTGAAGCTTTCTTT. It yields the protein CASSQDLVGTTEAFF.